What follows are 14 T cell receptor beta chains derived from one specimen sequenced in a study of cytomegalovirus exposure and HLA in healthy donors. The PCR was carried out with 60 Vbeta primers and 13 Jbeta primers. The data were produced by immunoSEQ multiplex PCR, yet TCRdb's version contains in-frame clones alone and is incomplete. Of approximately 120,000 clones in the sample, 60% to 85% were seen once. Sequencing was done on a sample of PBMCs. These receptor sequences come from a man in his thirties or forties in good health and CMV-seronegative.

CDR3 DNA sequence: TGTGCCAGCAGTTTGCGAGTCCAGGCAACTAATGAAAAACTGTTTTTT. It translates to CASSLRVQATNEKLFF. The genes are TRBV27 and TRBJ1-4; unclear D gene. CDR3 length equals 16 residues. Germline V lookup: CDR1 MNHEY, CDR2 SMNVEV (reference sequence). V lost 3 bases to trimming and J lost 0 bases, with 11 bases between them.

The J gene is TRBJ2-5, the V gene TRBV7-8; a possible D gene is TRBD2 (6 bases). Gene TRBJ2-7 matches the end of the DNA better, so the J call may be wrong. CDR3 length: 15 residues. Germline CDR1 SGHVS, CDR2 FQNEAQ. The DNA for the CDR3 is TGTGCCAGCAGCTTGGGGGGACCCCCGACGGGCGAGCAGTACTTC. Translation gives CASSLGGPPTGEQYF.

The chain carries TRBV29-1 and TRBJ1-5, with D uncertain. Looked up from germline, CDR1 is SQVTM and CDR2 is ANQGSEA. The CDR3 runs to 13 residues. V lost 5 bases to trimming and J lost 0 bases, with 8 bases between them. The CDR3: CSVLENSNQPQHF. The CDR3 region has the DNA TGCAGCGTTCTAGAGAATAGCAATCAGCCCCAGCATTTT.

This chain joins TRBV28 and TRBJ2-1; 11 bases map to TRBD2. This CDR3 is built from 14 residues. After removal of 3 bases from V and 8 bases from J, the junction contained 3 bases not matched to a gene. Germline CDR1 reads MDHEN; CDR2 reads SYDVKM. The CDR3 sequence: CASSFGTSGHEQFF. CDR3 nucleotide sequence: TGTGCCAGCAGTTTTGGGACTAGCGGTCATGAGCAGTTCTTC.

The chain recombines TRBV27 with TRBJ1-5; D perhaps matches TRBD1 (5 bases). Germline V CDR1 and CDR2: MNHEY, SMNVEV (reference sequence). The V end lost 6 bases, the J end lost 4 bases, and 13 bases lay between the germline ends. The CDR3 consists of 14 residues. The CDR3 coding sequence is TGTGCCAGCAGGGGACGGGCGGGGAATCAGCCCCAGCATTTT. This sequence encodes CASRGRAGNQPQHF.

This rearrangement joins TRBV9 to TRBJ1-1, with D possibly TRBD1 on 5 matching bases. The CDR3 runs 15 residues. Germline values: CDR1 SGDLS, CDR2 YYNGEE. V lost 3 bases and J lost 6, with 18 bases in between. The CDR3 coding sequence is TGTGCCAGCAGCGCCCTGGGGGACTATCGCTCTGAAGCTTTCTTT. Translation gives CASSALGDYRSEAFF.

The chain uses TRBV9 and TRBJ2-7; the match to TRBD2 covers 13 bases. Germline V CDR1 and CDR2: SGDLS, YYNGEE. This CDR3 is 14 amino acids long. Trimming at V came to 3 bases and at J to 6 bases, leaving 3 bases not matched to a gene. The CDR3: CASSGGTSGIEQYF. DNA of the CDR3: TGTGCCAGCAGCGGCGGGACTAGCGGGATCGAGCAGTACTTC.

This chain connects TRBV7-8 to TRBJ2-3; no firm D call. CDR3 length equals 15 residues. The V end was cut by 1 base, the J end by 6 bases, with 14 bases between. Germline loops: CDR1 SGHVS, CDR2 FQNEAQ. For the CDR3, the DNA is TGTGCCAGCAGCTTAGGTACAGTTTATCTCGATACGCAGTATTTT. Amino acids: CASSLGTVYLDTQYF.

The gene calls are TRBV30 and TRBJ1-2; TRBD1 matches at 8 bases. V gave up 2 bases and J gave up 7 bases; unmatched junction bases: 9. The germline V gene has CDR1 GTSNPN and CDR2 SVGIG (reference sequence). There are 14 residues in the CDR3. For the CDR3, the DNA is TGTGCCTGGAGTTTCGGCAGGGGGCTGTCTGGCTACACCTTC. It codes for CAWSFGRGLSGYTF.

The chain links TRBV18 to TRBJ2-3; D gene ambiguous. The length of the CDR3 is 15 residues. V was cut by 0 bases and J by 0 bases, with 7 bases left in between. Germline V lookup: CDR1 KGHSH, CDR2 LQKENI. CDR3 sequence reads: CASSPPARSTDTQYF. Written as DNA, the CDR3 is TGTGCCAGCTCACCACCAGCACGAAGCACAGATACGCAGTATTTT.

The chain links TRBV5-4 to TRBJ2-7, with TRBD2 as a possible D gene (7 bases). V was pared by 5 bases and J by 5 bases, with 20 bases between. From germline, CDR1 is SGHNT and CDR2 YYREEE (reference sequence). This CDR3 is 15 amino acids long. CDR3 sequence: CASRDRGAGTDEQYF. The DNA for the CDR3 is TGTGCCAGCAGAGACCGGGGGGCGGGAACCGACGAGCAGTACTTC.

Turning to this clone: The same CDR3 arises from other DNA sequences in this sample as well. The chain links TRBV2 to TRBJ1-6; 7 bases line up with TRBD1. The CDR3 contains 16 residues. J lost 10 bases, V lost 4 bases, and 13 bases had no gene match. Germline lookup yields CDR1 SNHLY and CDR2 FYNNEI. The CDR3 nucleotides read TGTGCCAGCAGTGTCGGAGGGGGCAGTGGTACGTCACCCCTCCACTTT. The encoded protein is CASSVGGGSGTSPLHF.

V usage is TRBV6-1 and J usage is TRBJ1-2; D possibly corresponds to TRBD1 (6 bases). Trimming took off 2 bases at V and 4 bases at J, with 17 bases between the two ends. CDR1 is MNHNS and CDR2 is SASEGT in the germline V gene. This CDR3 region has 16 residues. CDR3 amino acids: CASSESEGEGGYGYTF. CDR3 DNA sequence: TGTGCCAGCAGTGAATCCGAGGGGGAGGGAGGCTATGGCTACACCTTC.

The rearrangement joins TRBV19 to TRBJ1-2; TRBD1 agrees at 9 bases. In germline, CDR1 is LNHDA, CDR2 SQIVND (reference sequence). The CDR3 extends over 16 amino acids. V shed 6 bases, J shed 2 bases, and the junction held 10 bases outside the gene matches. The CDR3 reads CASSGGTGGRNYGYTF. In DNA, the CDR3 is TGTGCCAGTAGCGGAGGAACAGGGGGCAGGAACTATGGCTACACCTTC.